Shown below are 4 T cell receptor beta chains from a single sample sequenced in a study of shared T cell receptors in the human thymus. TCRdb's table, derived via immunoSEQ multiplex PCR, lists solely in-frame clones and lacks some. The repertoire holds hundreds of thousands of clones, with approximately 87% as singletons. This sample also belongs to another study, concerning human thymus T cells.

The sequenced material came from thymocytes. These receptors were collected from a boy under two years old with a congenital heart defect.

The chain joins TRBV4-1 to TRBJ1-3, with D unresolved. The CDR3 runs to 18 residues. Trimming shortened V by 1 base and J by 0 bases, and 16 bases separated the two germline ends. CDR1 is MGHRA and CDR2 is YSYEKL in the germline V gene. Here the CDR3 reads CASSQVGNGRGSGNTIYF. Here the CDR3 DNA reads TGCGCCAGCAGCCAAGTGGGTAACGGCCGGGGCTCTGGAAACACCATATATTTT.

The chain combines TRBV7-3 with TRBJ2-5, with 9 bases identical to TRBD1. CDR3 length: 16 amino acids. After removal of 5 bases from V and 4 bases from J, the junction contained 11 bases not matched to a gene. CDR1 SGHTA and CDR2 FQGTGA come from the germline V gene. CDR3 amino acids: CASSPNSRDRAETQYF. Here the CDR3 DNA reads TGTGCCAGCAGCCCTAATTCCCGGGACAGGGCAGAGACCCAGTACTTC.

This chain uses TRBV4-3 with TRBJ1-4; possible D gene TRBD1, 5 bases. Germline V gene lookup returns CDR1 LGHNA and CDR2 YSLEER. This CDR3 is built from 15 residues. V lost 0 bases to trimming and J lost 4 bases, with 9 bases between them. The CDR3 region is CASSQDTGFNEKLFF. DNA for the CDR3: TGCGCCAGCAGCCAAGACACAGGTTTTAATGAAAAACTGTTTTTT.

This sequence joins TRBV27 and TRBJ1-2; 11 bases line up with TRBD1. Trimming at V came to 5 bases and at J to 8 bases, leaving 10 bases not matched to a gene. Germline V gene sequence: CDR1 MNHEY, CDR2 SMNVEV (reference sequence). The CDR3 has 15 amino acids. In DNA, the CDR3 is TGTGCCAGCAGTGGACAGGGGGCCTCCACTCGCGGCTACACCTTC. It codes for CASSGQGASTRGYTF.